A single sample is the source of the 21 T cell receptor beta chains below, sequenced in a study of T cells in women clearing cervical HPV infection. The assay was immunoSEQ multiplex PCR, and TCRdb's table has in-frame clones only and misses some. This table holds about 46,000 clones. Specimen: blood buffy coat. The receptors stem from a woman between 18 and 70 years old with a cervical HPV16 infection that either progressed to CIN3+ or cleared (not recorded which).

Turning to this clone: The read ends 3 residues before the CDR3 terminus; that terminus is restored from the germline J gene. The chain recombines TRBV5-4 with TRBJ1-4; D is uncertain. This CDR3 is built from 14 residues. V was clipped by 1 base and J by 8 bases, with 12 bases between them. Germline-derived CDR1 and CDR2 are SGHNT and YYREEE (reference sequence). The sequenced CDR3 bases are TGTGCCAGCAGCTTGTCGGGGAAAGGGGAAAAA. This codes for CASSLSGKGEK. The CDR3 as a whole reads CASSLSGKGEKLFF.

As concerns this clone: The read finishes 3 residues shy of the CDR3 end, and the germline J gene is used to complete it. V is TRBV2 and J is TRBJ2-3; 12 bases line up with TRBD2. In germline, CDR1 is SNHLY, CDR2 FYNNEI. V was clipped by 2 bases and J by 4 bases; unmatched bases: 10. The CDR3 covers 18 residues. The CDR3 spells CASSESGLAGRLPDTQYF. The CDR3 DNA, read in part, is TGTGCCAGCAGTGAATCGGGACTAGCGGGTAGACTACCAGATACG.

Regarding this clone: From the germline J gene comes the end of the CDR3, since the read stops 3 residues before it. The chain uses TRBV12-3 or TRBV12-4 and TRBJ2-7, with 7 positions matching TRBD1. There are 15 residues in the CDR3. Trimming removed 3 bases from V and 3 bases from J; junction bases left unmatched: 8. The CDR3 region is CASSFSGTDYYEQYF. The sequenced part of the CDR3 DNA is TGTGCCAGCAGTTTCAGTGGGACAGACTACTACGAG.

Turning to this clone: The CDR3 end falls 3 residues outside the read, so it is completed with the germline J gene. The chain carries TRBV6-9 and TRBJ1-1; tentative D call: TRBD1 (6 bases). Germline V CDR1 and CDR2: MNHGY, SVAAGI. The CDR3 extends over 13 amino acids. Trimming left V 6 bases short and J 5 bases short, with 13 bases between. This chain's CDR3 is CASRKLGATEAFF. The DNA read from the CDR3 is TGTGCCAGCAGAAAATTGGGGGCTACTGAA.

Partial CDR3 DNA: TGCAGTGCTGGGAAGACTAGCGGCACCTACGAG. The encoded protein is CSAGKTSGTYE. The whole CDR3 is CSAGKTSGTYEQYF. The chain links TRBV20-1 to TRBJ2-7; 9 nucleotides match TRBD2. The read finishes 3 residues shy of the CDR3 end, and the germline J gene is used to complete it. This CDR3 contains 14 residues. Per the germline V gene, CDR1 is DFQATT and CDR2 is SNEGSKA (reference sequence). J lost 2 bases, V lost 5 bases, and 7 bases had no gene match.

As for this clone: The sample holds other DNA sequences that translate to the same CDR3. Incomplete CDR3 DNA: TGTGCCTGGGGAGGCCTCCCTTTAGCCTCTGGAAACACC. The encoded protein is CAWGGLPLASGNT. The whole CDR3 reads CAWGGLPLASGNTIYF. The V call is TRBV30, the J call TRBJ1-3; D uncertain. The CDR3 end falls 3 residues outside the read, so it is completed with the germline J gene. The CDR3 sequence is 16 residues long. Deletions cut 5 bases from V and 0 bases from J, with 17 bases between. The germline V gene encodes CDR1 GTSNPN and CDR2 SVGIG (reference sequence).

With regard to this clone: The read halts 3 residues ahead of the CDR3 end, with the missing end drawn from the germline J gene. V and J are TRBV18 and TRBJ2-7, with 10 bases matching TRBD2. J gave up 3 bases and V 2 bases, and 1 base lay outside the gene matches. Germline CDR1 and CDR2: KGHSH and LQKENI. The CDR3 extends over 14 amino acids. This CDR3 is CASSPGTSVYEQYF. The sequenced part of the CDR3 DNA is TGTGCCAGCTCACCAGGGACTAGCGTCTACGAG.

Concerning this clone: The missing CDR3 end, 3 residues past where the read stops, is filled in from the germline J gene. V and J are TRBV7-2 and TRBJ2-7, with D hard to call. This CDR3 is 12 amino acids long. Germline CDR1 SGHTA, CDR2 FQGNSA. V was cut by 2 bases and J by 3 bases, with 5 bases left in between. The CDR3 bases that were read are TGTGCCAGCAGCTTACGGGTCTACGAG. Amino acid sequence: CASSLRVYE. The entire CDR3 sequence reads CASSLRVYEQYF.

Concerning this clone: The read stops 3 residues short of the end of the CDR3; the missing end is completed from the germline J gene. The rearrangement links TRBV5-1 to TRBJ1-4, with D perhaps matching TRBD1 (5 bases). Trimming took off 4 bases at V and 8 bases at J, with 15 bases between the two ends. The germline V gene encodes CDR1 SGHRS and CDR2 YFSETQ. This CDR3 comprises 14 residues. CDR3 DNA, as far as it was read: TGCGCCAGCAGCCCGGGGCGGGGTTCGGAAAAA. Amino acids: CASSPGRGSEK. The full-length CDR3 reads as CASSPGRGSEKLFF.

In the case of this clone: The CDR3 end lies 3 residues beyond the end of the read and is filled in from the germline J gene. The rearrangement links TRBV5-1 to TRBJ2-1; 10 positions match TRBD2. CDR3 size: 17 residues. In germline, CDR1 is SGHRS, CDR2 YFSETQ. V lost 1 base and J lost 0; bases outside the gene matches: 4. The sequenced CDR3 bases are TGCGCCAGCAGCTTGTCAGCGGGGGGGACCTCCTACAATGAG. Residues: CASSLSAGGTSYNE. The full CDR3 reads CASSLSAGGTSYNEQFF.

As concerns this clone: The read halts 3 residues ahead of the CDR3 end, with the missing end drawn from the germline J gene. The chain has TRBV2 and TRBJ1-3; D not resolved. Between the trimmed V and J ends, which lost 7 bases and 9 bases, there was a span of 19 bases. Germline V gene lookup returns CDR1 SNHLY and CDR2 FYNNEI. The CDR3 length is 14 residues. CDR3 region: CASTTRTERSTIYF. The sequenced CDR3 bases are TGTGCCAGCACCACCCGTACAGAGAGGAGCACC.

Concerning this clone: A read error may produce the germline difference seen at one junction end. The observed sequence ends 3 residues before the CDR3 terminus, with the missing tail filled in from the germline J gene. This chain connects TRBV7-7 to TRBJ2-1, with TRBD2 identical over 7 bases. Germline assignment: CDR1 SSHAT and CDR2 FNYEAQ (reference sequence). This CDR3 has 15 residues. The CDR3 DNA, read in part, is TGTGCTAGCAGCTCCGTCCTAGCGGCTTACAATGAG. It encodes CASSSVLAAYNE. The entire CDR3 reads CASSSVLAAYNEQFF. Looking up the rest from reference TRBV7-7 and TRBJ2-1 gives the full variable domain: GAGVSQSPRYKVTKRGQDVTLRCDPISSHATLYWYQQALGQGPEFLTYFNYEAQPDKSGLPSDRFSAERPEGSISTLTIQRTEQRDSAMYRCASSSVLAAYNEQFFGPGTRLTVL.

CDR3 amino acids: CASNGGGTEAFF. CDR3 bases read: TGTGCCAGCAACGGGGGTGGCACTGAA. The J gene is TRBJ1-1, the V gene TRBV7-9; D perhaps matches TRBD1 (5 bases). The sequence runs out 3 residues before the end of the CDR3; the remainder is reconstructed from the germline J gene. This CDR3 region has 12 residues. CDR1 is SEHNR, CDR2 FQNEAQ, per germline (reference sequence). V dropped 7 bases and J dropped 4 bases, with 10 bases sitting between them.

About this clone itself: The CDR3 end falls 3 residues outside the read, so it is completed with the germline J gene. The gene calls are TRBV7-8 and TRBJ2-3, with 8 bases fitting TRBD2. Germline values: CDR1 SGHVS, CDR2 FQNEAQ. The CDR3 has 16 residues. Unmatched junction bases numbered 7, after V lost 2 bases and J lost 3 bases. The CDR3 reads CASSLIGSGTTDTQYF. Partial CDR3 DNA: TGTGCCAGCAGCTTAATCGGTAGCGGGACGACAGATACG.

Note on this clone: The read falls 3 residues short of the CDR3 end, and the missing part is taken from the germline J gene. The V call is TRBV7-2, the J call TRBJ2-7; no clear D gene. The CDR3 has 13 amino acids. Germline V gene data show CDR1 as SGHTA and CDR2 as FQGNSA. The V and J ends lost 2 bases and 2 bases respectively, with 7 bases between them. CDR3 region: CASSLKSAYEQYF. Partial CDR3 DNA: TGTGCCAGCAGCTTAAAGTCAGCCTACGAG.

As to this clone: The read ends 3 residues shy of where the CDR3 ends; the end is completed using the germline J gene. V gene TRBV18 combines with J gene TRBJ2-4; tentative D call: TRBD2 (6 bases). V was cut by 1 base and J by 6 bases, with 10 bases left in between. The CDR3 runs to 14 residues. Germline assignment: CDR1 KGHSH and CDR2 LQKENI. CDR3 DNA, as far as it was read: TGTGCCAGCTCACCACAGGGGCGGGGAAACATT. Translated, it gives CASSPQGRGNI. The full CDR3 reads CASSPQGRGNIQYF.

Notes on this clone: Read data end 3 residues before the CDR3 end; the end is taken from the germline J gene. The sample carries other DNA sequences with the same CDR3. The gene calls are TRBV18 and TRBJ1-3; TRBD1 is a possible D gene (6 bases). The CDR3 contains 17 residues. The V gene lost 2 bases and the J gene lost 2 bases, with 16 bases spanning the gap. Per germline, CDR1 KGHSH and CDR2 LQKENI. This CDR3 reads CASSPTEGAGAGNTIYF. The covered CDR3 bases are TGTGCCAGCTCACCAACCGAAGGGGCAGGGGCTGGAAACACC.

As regards this clone: The read finishes 3 residues shy of the CDR3 end, and the germline J gene is used to complete it. The chain links TRBV7-8 to TRBJ1-5; TRBD1 matches 7 bases. V shed 5 bases and J 9 bases; nucleotides not matched to a gene: 16. This CDR3 is built from 16 residues. CDR1 and CDR2 from the germline V gene are SGHVS and FQNEAQ. The CDR3 loop reads CASSPVRTGVLTPQHF. The CDR3 DNA, read in part, is TGTGCCAGCAGCCCGGTCAGGACAGGCGTCCTGACGCCC.

In regard to this clone: Read coverage stops 3 residues before the CDR3 terminus; the germline J gene supplies the remainder. The V gene is TRBV5-1, the J gene TRBJ2-3; 7 nucleotides line up with TRBD2. The V gene's germline CDR1 is SGHRS and CDR2 YFSETQ. V lost 4 bases and J lost 5; bases outside the gene matches: 13. The CDR3 consists of 16 residues. CDR3 region: CASSRNPASGLDTQYF. CDR3 DNA, as far as it was read: TGCGCCAGCAGCCGGAACCCAGCTAGCGGCTTAGATACG.

Incomplete CDR3 DNA: TGTGCCAGCAGTTCGAAGGCCGGGGAG. It specifies CASSSKAGE. The whole CDR3 region reads CASSSKAGELFF. The rearrangement joins TRBV28 to TRBJ2-2; D is uncertain. The read comes to an end 3 residues before the CDR3 does, leaving the germline J gene to fill in the end. CDR1 is MDHEN, CDR2 SYDVKM, per germline. This CDR3 region has 12 residues. The V and J ends lost 4 bases and 6 bases respectively, with 6 bases between them.

As regards this clone: The read gets to within 3 residues of the CDR3 end, and the germline J gene fills in the rest. The J gene is TRBJ2-1, the V gene TRBV5-1; TRBD1 is a possible D gene (6 bases). The ends were cut back, 1 base at V and 7 bases at J, with 12 bases in the middle. The CDR3 is 14 residues long. Germline loops: CDR1 SGHRS, CDR2 YFSETQ. CDR3 DNA (partial): TGCGCCAGCAGCTTGACAGGGTCGGGGAATGAG. Translating gives CASSLTGSGNE. The complete CDR3 sequence is CASSLTGSGNEQFF.